One sample yielded the 9 T cell receptor beta chains listed below, sequenced in a study of T-cell reconstitution after alpha-beta-depleted transplantation in children. Unique molecular identifiers were used to barcode this TCRbeta library. Each CDR3 protein is one row after TCRdb ran MiXCR on the PCR reads. In the table there are fewer than 750,000 distinct CDR3 sequences, more than 20% of which are singletons. The specimen was PBMCs, collected before TCRalphabeta/CD19-depleted stem cell transplant. The receptors here all came from a boy younger than two with Wiskott-Aldrich syndrome, due to receive a stem cell transplant.

This clonotype was seen a handful of times. V and J are TRBV6-1 and TRBJ2-1; 8 positions agree with TRBD1. CDR3 length: 15 residues. Per the germline V gene, CDR1 is MNHNS and CDR2 is SASEGT. V was pared by 4 bases and J by 3 bases, with 5 bases of the junction left unmatched. The CDR3 loop is CASSAGTGLYNEQFF. CDR3 sequence (DNA): TGTGCCAGCAGTGCAGGGACAGGCCTCTACAATGAGCAGTTCTTC.

This clonotype has more than one count but fewer than ten. The rearrangement uses TRBV6-2 or TRBV6-3 and TRBJ2-7; 10 nucleotides line up with TRBD1. J lost 3 bases, V lost 4 bases, and 6 bases had no gene match. The CDR3 consists of 15 residues. CDR1 and CDR2 (germline): MNHEY, SVGEGT. CDR3 sequence: CASSFRDRGNYEQYF. The CDR3 DNA is TGTGCCAGCAGTTTCCGGGACAGGGGAAACTACGAGCAGTACTTC.

The CDR3, as DNA: TGCGCCAGCAGCTACCTAAGACAGGACTACGAGCAGTACTTC. The encoded protein is CASSYLRQDYEQYF. The chain employs TRBV5-1 and TRBJ2-7, with a tentative D call TRBD1 (6 bases). CDR3 length: 14 residues. Trimming removed 3 bases at V and 3 bases at J, with 13 bases between. Per the germline V gene, CDR1 is SGHRS and CDR2 is YFSETQ.

V is TRBV5-1 and J is TRBJ2-1; 7 positions agree with TRBD2. V lost 4 bases to trimming and J lost 5 bases; unmatched junction nucleotides: 9. The CDR3 runs 15 residues. Per the germline V gene, CDR1 is SGHRS and CDR2 is YFSETQ. The CDR3 reads CASSPPQRGNNEQFF. In nucleotides, the CDR3 is TGCGCCAGCAGCCCCCCCCAGCGGGGTAACAATGAGCAGTTCTTC.

This clonotype occurred once. This chain uses TRBV7-9 with TRBJ2-7; 13 bases map to TRBD2. Losses at the gene ends were 5 bases for V and 4 bases for J; bases not matched to a gene: 5. The germline CDR1 and CDR2 sequences are SEHNR and FQNEAQ (reference sequence). The CDR3 has 15 amino acids. CDR3 residues: CASSRTSGSEYEQYF. CDR3 in DNA: TGTGCCAGCAGCCGGACTAGCGGGAGTGAATACGAGCAGTACTTC. Based on the CDR3 plus reference TRBV7-9 and TRBJ2-7, the full variable domain is DTGVSQNPRHKITKRGQNVTFRCDPISEHNRLYWYRQTLGQGPEFLTYFQNEAQLEKSRLLSDRFSAERPKGSFSTLEIQRTEQGDSAMYLCASSRTSGSEYEQYFGPGTRLTVT.

This clonotype was recorded a few times. The rearrangement joins TRBV28 to TRBJ1-2; 7 bases are a match to TRBD1. CDR1 and CDR2 (germline): MDHEN, SYDVKM. Trimming removed 5 bases from V and 4 bases from J; junction bases left unmatched: 13. There are 16 residues in the CDR3. CDR3 protein: CASSLSRGQTLYGYTF. Written as DNA, the CDR3 is TGTGCCAGCAGTCTTTCCCGGGGACAGACCCTCTATGGCTACACCTTC.

This clonotype was seen once. The rearrangement uses TRBV3-1 and TRBJ2-7, with 9 bases aligning to TRBD2. This CDR3 is built from 18 residues. CDR1 LGHDT and CDR2 YNNKEL come from the germline V gene (reference sequence). Germline trimming cut 1 base from V and 6 bases from J; bases unmatched to any gene: 16. The chain's CDR3 is CASSQGMRASGIIAEQYF. The CDR3 DNA is TGTGCCAGCAGCCAAGGTATGCGGGCTAGCGGGATTATCGCCGAGCAGTACTTC.

This clonotype occurred a few times. The V gene is TRBV5-1, the J gene TRBJ2-7, with no clear D. This CDR3 is built from 14 residues. The V gene's germline CDR1 is SGHRS and CDR2 YFSETQ. V lost 1 base and J lost 6, with 14 bases in between. This CDR3 reads CASSLRQAEVEQYF. Written as DNA, the CDR3 is TGCGCCAGCAGCTTGAGGCAGGCGGAAGTCGAGCAGTACTTC.

This clonotype was counted only a few times. The chain has TRBV5-1 and TRBJ2-7; D uncertain. V shed 5 bases and J shed 0 bases, with 15 bases lying between them. The CDR3 length is 15 residues. Germline values: CDR1 SGHRS, CDR2 YFSETQ. The CDR3 DNA reads TGCGCCAGCAGAGCTCGGATGCAGAGCTCCTACGAGCAGTACTTC. As protein: CASRARMQSSYEQYF.